The source of this T cell receptor (beta chain) is a study of human T cells and chemical hapten exposure. Regarding the study as a whole: With alopecia, donors may have immune responses unlike healthy people's.

Individual cDNA molecules each carried unique molecular identifiers attached by the library. MiXCR, applied by TCRdb to the RACE reads, yields one record per CDR3 protein. The sample holds 120,000 or so distinct CDR3 sequences, 11% seen once. Time point defined: patch test 3, about 24 weeks after DPC sensitization. Treatment described: therapeutic diphenylcyclopropenone sensitization with weekly scalp DPC. Blood sampling occurred before each patch-test application. The table lists this clonotype with a few counts. Its antigen is not identified. The CDR3 spans 16 residues. Trimming left V 5 bases short and J 4 bases short, with 16 bases between. Germline V gives CDR1 KGHDR, CDR2 SFDVKD.

V usage is TRBV24-1 and J usage is TRBJ2-2; maybe TRBD2 (5 bases). This sample comprised whole blood, obtained in connection with sensitization to the hapten diphenylcyclopropenone (DPC). The receptor's source is a woman aged 45-65 years with alopecia areata. Some clones in this sample may be carry-over from other donors' samples. The CDR3, as DNA: TGTGCCACCAGTGCCCCCGGGGTGGGGAGCACCGGGGAGCTGTTTTTT. It is translated as CATSAPGVGSTGELFF.